Following are 18 T cell receptor beta chains from one sample sequenced in a study of cytomegalovirus exposure and HLA in healthy donors. The PCR employed 60 Vbeta primers together with 13 Jbeta primers. The method was immunoSEQ multiplex PCR; TCRdb's version includes in-frame clones alone and lacks a portion of them. The sample lists roughly 170,000 clones; over 65% were seen once. Input material: PBMCs. These TCRs come from a female donor in good health and CMV-seronegative.

V gene TRBV5-1 combines with J gene TRBJ2-3; tentatively, D is TRBD1 (7 bases). Germline values: CDR1 SGHRS, CDR2 YFSETQ. Trimming removed 0 bases from V and 6 bases from J, with 20 bases in between. There are 17 residues in the CDR3. CDR3 amino acids: CASSLGRDSSGGDTQYF. CDR3 bases: TGCGCCAGCAGCTTGGGTCGGGACAGCAGCGGAGGGGATACGCAGTATTTT.

The rearrangement joins TRBV7-9 to TRBJ2-1; unclear D gene. Germline loops: CDR1 SEHNR, CDR2 FQNEAQ (reference sequence). Trimming left V 2 bases short and J 3 bases short, with 11 bases between. CDR3 length equals 15 residues. CDR3 nucleotide sequence: TGTGCCAGCAGCTTACGCGGTAGGTTCTACAATGAGCAGTTCTTC. Translated: CASSLRGRFYNEQFF.

This clone was seen just once. CDR3 coding DNA: TGTGCCAGCTCGGGGAGAGATCAGCCCCAGCATTTT. This translates into CASSGRDQPQHF. The rearrangement joins TRBV7-9 to TRBJ1-5; D uncertain. V lost 8 bases to trimming and J lost 5 bases, with 10 bases between them. Germline loops: CDR1 SEHNR, CDR2 FQNEAQ (reference sequence). The CDR3 covers 12 residues.

V and J are TRBV7-8 and TRBJ1-5; D possibly corresponds to TRBD1 (6 bases). V dropped 0 bases and J dropped 2 bases, with 8 bases sitting between them. Germline V lookup: CDR1 SGHVS, CDR2 FQNEAQ. The CDR3 has 15 residues. In nucleotides, the CDR3 is TGTGCCAGCAGCTTAGCAGGACAGCGCAATCAGCCCCAGCATTTT. It codes for CASSLAGQRNQPQHF.

The genes are TRBV6-5 and TRBJ2-7; D may be TRBD2 (5 bases). CDR1 is MNHEY and CDR2 is SVGAGI in the germline V gene. The CDR3 contains 13 residues. Trimming took 6 bases from V and 1 from J, leaving 10 bases between them. This CDR3 reads CASSEGLSYEQYF. The CDR3 coding sequence is TGTGCCAGCAGCGAAGGACTTTCCTACGAGCAGTACTTC.

This chain joins TRBV4-2 and TRBJ1-2, with TRBD1 as a possible D gene (5 bases). Trimming left V 6 bases short and J 1 base short, with 15 bases between. Germline V CDR1 and CDR2: LGHNA, YNFKEQ. This CDR3 has 15 amino acids. In DNA form, the CDR3 reads TGTGCCAGCAGTCTCAATGGGGCAGGTAACTATGGCTACACCTTC. Its translation: CASSLNGAGNYGYTF.

The chain recombines TRBV4-1 with TRBJ2-5; 10 bases are shared with TRBD2. V dropped 4 bases and J dropped 2; count of bases not matched to a gene: 10. The CDR3 loop spans 17 amino acids. Germline CDR1 reads MGHRA; CDR2 reads YSYEKL. In DNA, the CDR3 is TGCGCCAGCAGCCGGTTTCCCCTAGCGGGGGTGCAAGAGACCCAGTACTTC. It is translated as CASSRFPLAGVQETQYF.

The chain uses TRBV4-2 and TRBJ2-1; 8 positions match TRBD1. The CDR3 contains 16 residues. CDR1 is LGHNA, CDR2 YNFKEQ, per germline. The V gene end was trimmed by 1 base and the J gene end by 6 bases; junction bases not matched to a gene: 8. The CDR3 sequence is CASSQVVRGRGNEQFF. The CDR3 nucleotides read TGTGCCAGCAGCCAAGTAGTCAGGGGGCGCGGCAATGAGCAGTTCTTC.

The V gene is TRBV4-2, the J gene TRBJ2-5; a possible D gene is TRBD2 (6 bases). CDR3 length equals 16 residues. Germline V lookup: CDR1 LGHNA, CDR2 YNFKEQ. The V end lost 2 bases, the J end lost 0 bases, and 13 bases lay between the germline ends. In DNA, the CDR3 is TGTGCCAGCAGCCAACCCGCGGGGACCAACCAAGAGACCCAGTACTTC. Encoded protein: CASSQPAGTNQETQYF.

A note on this clone: Other nucleotide sequences in the sample specify the same CDR3. The chain is built from TRBV6-5 and TRBJ1-2; 7 nucleotides line up with TRBD1. Trimming cost V 6 bases and J 5 bases; bases outside gene matches: 6. Germline V gene data show CDR1 as MNHEY and CDR2 as SVGAGI. The CDR3 loop spans 13 amino acids. The CDR3 coding sequence is TGTGCCAGCAGAACCGGACAGGCTTATGGCTACACCTTC. It translates to CASRTGQAYGYTF.

The V call is TRBV13, the J call TRBJ2-7, with 7 bases identical to TRBD1. The ends lost 1 base at V and 1 base at J; junction bases unmatched: 10. From germline, CDR1 is PRHDT and CDR2 FYEKMQ (reference sequence). The CDR3 sequence is 17 residues long. CDR3 in DNA: TGTGCCAGCAGCTTAGTTACAGGGGCCCTCGGATCCTACGAGCAGTACTTC. Protein sequence: CASSLVTGALGSYEQYF.

The chain recombines TRBV19 with TRBJ2-1; D is undetermined. This CDR3 is 15 amino acids long. Germline V CDR1 and CDR2: LNHDA, SQIVND (reference sequence). The V end lost 6 bases, the J end lost 8 bases, and 20 bases lay between the germline ends. The CDR3 DNA reads as TGTGCCAGTAGCCCCGCCCCCCTATCCTTCGATGAGCAGTTCTTC. Translation gives CASSPAPLSFDEQFF.

V usage is TRBV5-5 and J usage is TRBJ2-7; 7 nucleotides line up with TRBD2. After removal of 4 bases from V and 0 bases from J, the junction contained 7 bases not matched to a gene. The CDR3 sequence is 15 residues long. The germline gives CDR1 SGHKS, CDR2 YYEKEE (reference sequence). The chain's CDR3 is CASSGTSAVSYEQYF. The DNA of the CDR3 is TGTGCCAGCAGCGGAACTAGCGCCGTCTCCTACGAGCAGTACTTC.

V is TRBV5-6 and J is TRBJ1-2, with 8 bases that match TRBD1. Per the germline V gene, CDR1 is SGHDT and CDR2 is YYEEEE. This CDR3 comprises 16 residues. V gave up 0 bases and J gave up 2 bases; unmatched junction bases: 6. The CDR3 DNA sequence: TGTGCCAGCAGCTTGGCAACAGGGGGGGACAACTATGGCTACACCTTC. Translated, it gives CASSLATGGDNYGYTF.

This clone came up a few times. The chain links TRBV4-3 to TRBJ2-1; D perhaps matches TRBD2 (6 bases). CDR3 length: 19 residues. V was clipped by 0 bases and J by 4 bases, with 22 bases between them. Germline V gene data show CDR1 as LGHNA and CDR2 as YSLEER. This CDR3 reads CASSQEGGFNTGSYNEQFF. The DNA of the CDR3 is TGCGCCAGCAGCCAAGAAGGAGGGTTCAACACAGGCTCGTACAATGAGCAGTTCTTC.

The gene calls are TRBV28 and TRBJ1-2; D is unclear. Trimming pared 2 bases from V and 3 bases from J, leaving 7 bases between. From germline, CDR1 is MDHEN and CDR2 SYDVKM. CDR3 length equals 13 residues. CDR3 loop: CASSLVADYGYTF. CDR3 nucleotides: TGTGCCAGCAGTTTAGTCGCGGACTATGGCTACACCTTC.

The J gene is TRBJ2-7, the V gene TRBV7-9; 7 nucleotides line up with TRBD1. J gave up 7 bases and V 1 base, and 4 bases lay outside the gene matches. Germline CDR1 reads SEHNR; CDR2 reads FQNEAQ (reference sequence). The CDR3 totals 13 residues. CDR3 bases: TGTGCCAGCAGCTTAGGAGGGGACAGAGAGCAGTACTTC. Protein: CASSLGGDREQYF.

The chain couples TRBV4-3 to TRBJ1-1, with a tentative D call TRBD1 (6 bases). Trimming removed 4 bases from V and 4 bases from J, with 13 bases in between. CDR1 is LGHNA, CDR2 YSLEER, per germline. The CDR3 totals 14 residues. The CDR3 bases are TGCGCCAGCAGCCTTGGGGCAGGGGCCACTGAAGCTTTCTTT. Its translation: CASSLGAGATEAFF.